The T cell receptor beta chain under discussion was sequenced for a study of regulatory T cells in long-lasting Graves disease. The time point here: persistent/refractory GD, antithyroid drugs over 5 years with positive TRAb. PBMC RNA was the source of the TCR library. The CDR3 has 17 amino acids. Germline V CDR1 and CDR2: MDHEN, SYDVKM. Between the trimmed V and J ends, which lost 3 bases and 0 bases, there was a span of 12 bases. To make TCR beta libraries, researchers used iRepertoire HTBI primers and Arm-PCR of CDR3 regions. TCRdb fed the multiplex PCR reads into MiXCR, producing one record per CDR3 protein. The table includes 400,000 or so distinct CDR3 sequences, around 20% detected once. The sample holds many counts of this clonotype.

The receptor comes from a female donor with Graves disease. This sequence joins TRBV28 and TRBJ2-6; D is undetermined. This specimen was peripheral blood mononuclear cells (PBMCs), taken when the disease was refractory, from a patient treated with antithyroid drugs. In DNA, the CDR3 is TGTGCCAGCAGTTTTGTTTTGTCAAGCTCTGGGGCCAACGTCCTGACTTTC. Its translation: CASSFVLSSSGANVLTF.